This T cell receptor (beta chain) was profiled in a study of early T cells in non-severe SARS-CoV-2 infection. Study at large: Sequencing of bulk RNA from unsorted whole blood was done, without chain pairing.

The study, taken as a whole, reports: Reliance on VDJdb matching favored anti-spike CD8 responses; private and CD4 specificities were missed.

Individually, cDNA molecules had unique molecular identifiers attached to them. Each CDR3 protein is one row after TCRdb ran MiXCR on the 5' RACE reads. The sample has fewer than 50,000 distinct CDR3 sequences; 4% to 4.5% are singletons. This clonotype was detected many times. Antigen specificity is unknown. This receptor was taken from an adult who was a healthcare worker with PCR-confirmed SARS-CoV-2 infection or an uninfected control (not recorded which). Sequencing input: whole blood.

The chain's CDR3 is CSVEENRRGRAPATQYF. The CDR3 nucleotides are TGCAGCGTTGAAGAAAATCGTCGCGGGAGGGCCCCGGCGACCCAGTACTTC. The gene calls are TRBV29-1 and TRBJ2-5, with TRBD2 matching 9 bases. V lost 0 bases, J lost 7 bases, and 15 bases stayed unmatched. CDR1 is SQVTM and CDR2 is ANQGSEA in the germline V gene. The CDR3 runs 17 residues.